The 8 T cell receptor beta chains listed next were all sequenced from one sample in a study of blood T cell repertoires in COVID-19. The assay was immunoSEQ multiplex PCR, and TCRdb's table has in-frame clones only and misses some. The sample records about 210,000 clones, approximately 80% being singletons. Sequences were obtained from peripheral blood. The receptor set was obtained from a woman of 80 years or more with COVID-19, enrolled during active disease.

The chain joins TRBV5-1 to TRBJ1-6; 7 bases are shared with TRBD1. CDR1 is SGHRS, CDR2 YFSETQ, per germline. V was pared by 1 base and J by 5 bases, with 6 bases of the junction left unmatched. The CDR3 runs 16 residues. For the CDR3, the DNA is TGCGCCAGCAGCTTGCTCTCGACAGGGAATAATTCACCCCTCCACTTT. It specifies CASSLLSTGNNSPLHF.

The V gene is TRBV28, the J gene TRBJ2-5, with 7 bases lining up with TRBD1. The CDR3 consists of 15 residues. Germline CDR1 reads MDHEN; CDR2 reads SYDVKM. The V segment lost 5 bases and the J segment 1 base; nucleotides outside the gene matches: 7. CDR3 region: CASSHTGTAQETQYF. The CDR3 region has the DNA TGTGCCAGCAGTCATACCGGGACAGCCCAAGAGACCCAGTACTTC.

This chain connects TRBV7-2 to TRBJ2-2; D is ambiguous. The length of the CDR3 is 12 residues. Germline-derived CDR1 and CDR2 are SGHTA and FQGNSA. Trimming stripped 3 bases from V and 5 bases from J, with 4 bases between. CDR3 in DNA: TGTGCCAGCAGCTTCCTAACCGGGGAGCTGTTTTTT. Translation gives CASSFLTGELFF.

This clone has just a few counts. The genes are TRBV2 and TRBJ2-1; the D gene is possibly TRBD1 (7 bases). Germline assignment: CDR1 SNHLY and CDR2 FYNNEI. V gave up 6 bases and J gave up 2 bases, with 11 bases separating them. The CDR3 length is 14 residues. Here the CDR3 DNA reads TGTGCCAGCAGCCAGGGGGGCGCCTACAATGAGCAGTTCTTC. Translating gives CASSQGGAYNEQFF.

The rearrangement uses TRBV7-8 and TRBJ2-3; D perhaps matches TRBD2 (7 bases). The V gene's germline CDR1 is SGHVS and CDR2 FQNEAQ. The CDR3 has 16 amino acids. V lost 0 bases, J lost 0 bases, and 10 bases lay in between. Here the CDR3 reads CASSLAGGLSTDTQYF. CDR3 DNA: TGTGCCAGCAGCTTAGCGGGGGGGCTTAGCACAGATACGCAGTATTTT.

The gene calls are TRBV6-2 or TRBV6-3 and TRBJ1-4, with TRBD1 as a possible D gene (5 bases). Looked up from germline, CDR1 is MNHEY and CDR2 is SVGEGT. The CDR3 is 21 residues long. Trimming cost V 0 bases and J 0 bases, with 23 bases left between them. Written as DNA, the CDR3 is TGTGCCAGCAGTTACTCGTTGCAGCAGGGTTCACCGAAAGCAACTAATGAAAAACTGTTTTTT. Translated: CASSYSLQQGSPKATNEKLFF.

This chain links TRBV6-5 with TRBJ1-1, with D uncertain. Germline V gene lookup returns CDR1 MNHEY and CDR2 SVGAGI. There are 16 residues in the CDR3. Trimming stripped 0 bases from V and 0 bases from J, with 11 bases between. CDR3 bases: TGTGCCAGCAGTTACTCACGGGTAAGGATGAACACTGAAGCTTTCTTT. It encodes CASSYSRVRMNTEAFF.

This sequence joins TRBV10-3 and TRBJ2-1; D perhaps matches TRBD1 (7 bases). This CDR3 is 15 amino acids long. Trimming took off 6 bases at V and 7 bases at J, with 19 bases between the two ends. Germline V lookup: CDR1 ENHRY, CDR2 SYGVKD. CDR3 in amino acids: CAISAGQSYRNEQFF. The DNA of the CDR3 is TGTGCCATCAGCGCGGGACAGAGCTATCGGAATGAGCAGTTCTTC.